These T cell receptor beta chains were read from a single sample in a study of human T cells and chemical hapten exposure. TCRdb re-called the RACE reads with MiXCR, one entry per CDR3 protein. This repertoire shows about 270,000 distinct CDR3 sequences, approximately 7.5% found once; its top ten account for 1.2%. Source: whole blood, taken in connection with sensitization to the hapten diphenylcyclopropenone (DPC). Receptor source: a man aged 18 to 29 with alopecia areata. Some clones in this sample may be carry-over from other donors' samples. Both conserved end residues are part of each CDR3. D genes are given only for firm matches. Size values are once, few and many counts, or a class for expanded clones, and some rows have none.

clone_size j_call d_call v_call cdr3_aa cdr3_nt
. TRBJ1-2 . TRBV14 CASSQDQGTYGYTF TGTGCCAGCAGCCAAGATCAGGGTACCTATGGCTACACCTTC
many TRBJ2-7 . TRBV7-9 CASSILGGVAEQYF TGTGCCAGCAGCATCCTGGGTGGGGTTGCCGAGCAGTACTTC
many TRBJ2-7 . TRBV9 CASSAEEYF TGTGCCAGCAGCGCCGAGGAGTACTTC
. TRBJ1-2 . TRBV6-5 CASSYKFYHGYTF TGTGCCAGCTCGTACAAGTTCTACCATGGCTACACCTTC
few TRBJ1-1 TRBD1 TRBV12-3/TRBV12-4 CASSLAMNRGDTEAFF TGTGCCAGCAGTTTAGCGATGAACAGGGGGGACACTGAAGCTTTCTTT
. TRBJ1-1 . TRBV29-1 CSVAQGLNTEAFF TGCAGCGTTGCACAGGGCCTGAACACTGAAGCTTTCTTT
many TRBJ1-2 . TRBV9 CASSGDRRPDYTF TGTGCCAGCAGCGGAGACAGGCGCCCGGACTACACCTTC
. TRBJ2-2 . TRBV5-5 CASSPGLDTGELFF TGTGCCAGCAGCCCCGGGTTAGACACCGGGGAGCTGTTTTTT
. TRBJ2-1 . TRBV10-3 CAISGGVNEQFF TGTGCCATCAGTGGGGGGGTAAATGAGCAGTTCTTC
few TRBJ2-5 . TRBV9 CASSVGSRGAGTQYF TGTGCCAGCAGCGTAGGTAGTCGGGGGGCCGGGACCCAGTACTTC
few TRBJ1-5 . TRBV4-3 CASSQDLSRSNQPQHF TGCGCCAGCAGCCAAGATCTGAGCAGGAGCAATCAGCCCCAGCATTTT
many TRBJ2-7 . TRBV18 CASSPRTDSYEQYF TGTGCCAGCTCACCACGGACGGATTCCTACGAGCAGTACTTC
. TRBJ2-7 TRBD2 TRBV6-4 CASSDGTSDEQYF TGTGCCAGCAGTGACGGGACTAGCGACGAGCAGTACTTC
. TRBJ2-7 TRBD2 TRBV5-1 CASTSGRGAYEQYF TGCGCCAGCACCTCCGGACGGGGGGCCTACGAGCAGTACTTC
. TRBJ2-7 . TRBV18 CASSGYREPLEQYF TGTGCCAGCTCAGGGTACAGGGAGCCTTTGGAGCAGTACTTC
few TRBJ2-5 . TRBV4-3 CASSPAPGGGSETQYF TGCGCCAGCAGCCCAGCCCCCGGGGGCGGATCGGAGACCCAGTACTTC
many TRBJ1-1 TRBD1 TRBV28 CASNVQGYDTEAFF TGTGCCAGCAACGTACAGGGGTACGACACTGAAGCTTTCTTT
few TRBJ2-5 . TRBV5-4 CASSSSRQETQYF TGTGCCAGCAGCTCGAGCCGGCAAGAGACCCAGTACTTC
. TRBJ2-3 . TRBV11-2 CASSLLGSSTDTQYF TGTGCCAGCAGCTTACTCGGCTCTAGCACAGATACGCAGTATTTT
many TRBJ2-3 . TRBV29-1 CSVPSTPPDTQYF TGCAGCGTCCCTTCGACTCCCCCAGATACGCAGTATTTT
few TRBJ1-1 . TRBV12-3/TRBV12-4 CASTSERGPTEAFF TGTGCCAGCACCTCCGAGCGGGGCCCCACTGAAGCTTTCTTT
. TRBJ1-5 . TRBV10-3 CAISQGEVGNQPQHF TGTGCCATCAGTCAAGGGGAGGTTGGGAATCAGCCCCAGCATTTT
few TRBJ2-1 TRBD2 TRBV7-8 CASSLIASGGDEQFF TGTGCCAGCAGCTTAATAGCTAGCGGGGGCGATGAGCAGTTCTTC
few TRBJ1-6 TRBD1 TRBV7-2 CASSLGLGDRVYNSPLHF TGTGCCAGCAGCTTAGGGCTGGGGGACAGGGTTTATAATTCACCCCTCCACTTT
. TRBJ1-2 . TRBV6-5 CASSYRQRDYGYTF TGTGCCAGCAGTTACAGGCAGAGAGACTATGGCTACACCTTC
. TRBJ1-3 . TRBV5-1 CASSQPPQGSGNTIYF TGCGCCAGCAGCCAACCGCCACAGGGCTCTGGAAACACCATATATTTT
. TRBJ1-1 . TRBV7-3 CASSLDAGDGTEAFF TGTGCCAGCAGCTTAGACGCAGGGGATGGCACTGAAGCTTTCTTT
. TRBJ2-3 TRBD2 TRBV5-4 CASSVRAGSGTDTQYF TGTGCCAGCAGCGTGAGAGCGGGGAGTGGCACAGATACGCAGTATTTT
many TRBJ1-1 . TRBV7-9 CASSLDREAFF TGTGCCAGCAGCCTCGACAGAGAAGCTTTCTTT
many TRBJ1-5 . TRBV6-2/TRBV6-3 CASSYLRQSVDQPQHF TGTGCCAGCAGTTACCTCAGACAGTCCGTTGATCAGCCCCAGCATTTT
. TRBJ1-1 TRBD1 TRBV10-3 CAISQGGRYTEAFF TGTGCCATCAGTCAAGGGGGCAGGTACACTGAAGCTTTCTTT
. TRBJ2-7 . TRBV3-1 CASSHRDSPYEQYF TGTGCCAGCAGCCACCGCGACAGCCCCTACGAGCAGTACTTC
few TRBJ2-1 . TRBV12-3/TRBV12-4 CASSFFNEQFF TGTGCCAGCAGTTTCTTCAATGAGCAGTTCTTC
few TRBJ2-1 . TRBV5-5 CASSLVSRAVDEQFF TGTGCCAGCAGCTTGGTTTCTAGGGCCGTAGATGAGCAGTTCTTC
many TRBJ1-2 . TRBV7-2 CASSPRTEYYGYTF TGTGCCAGCAGCCCCCGGACGGAATACTATGGCTACACCTTC
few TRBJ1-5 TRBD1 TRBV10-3 CAINATGTSSNQPQHF TGTGCCATCAACGCGACAGGGACTTCGAGCAATCAGCCCCAGCATTTT
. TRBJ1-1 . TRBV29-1 CSVEVSSSEAFF TGCAGCGTTGAGGTCAGTTCGTCTGAAGCTTTCTTT
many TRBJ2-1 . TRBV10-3 CAISPSRGTRNEQFF TGTGCCATCAGCCCGAGCCGGGGAACAAGGAATGAGCAGTTCTTC
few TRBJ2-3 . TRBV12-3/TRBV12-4 CASRYSRGHTDTQYF TGTGCCAGCAGATACTCTCGCGGCCACACAGATACGCAGTATTTT
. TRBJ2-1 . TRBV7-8 CASSPSGWGGRYEQFF TGTGCCAGCAGCCCCTCAGGGTGGGGGGGCCGATATGAGCAGTTCTTC
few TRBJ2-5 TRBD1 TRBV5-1 CASSSETGDQETQYF TGCGCCAGCAGCTCCGAGACAGGGGACCAAGAGACCCAGTACTTC
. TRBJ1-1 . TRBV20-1 CSAGTPDTEAFF TGCAGTGCTGGGACACCGGACACTGAAGCTTTCTTT
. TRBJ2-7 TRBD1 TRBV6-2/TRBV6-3 CASSWTGFGEQYF TGTGCCAGCAGCTGGACAGGGTTCGGCGAGCAGTACTTC
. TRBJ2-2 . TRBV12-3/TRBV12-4 CASSPHTGELFF TGTGCCAGCAGTCCCCACACCGGGGAGCTGTTTTTT
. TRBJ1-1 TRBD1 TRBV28 CASSPLTGTDTEAFF TGTGCCAGCAGCCCCCTGACAGGGACGGACACTGAAGCTTTCTTT
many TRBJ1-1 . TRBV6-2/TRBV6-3 CASYDILKNTEAFF TGTGCCAGCTACGACATATTAAAGAACACTGAAGCTTTCTTT
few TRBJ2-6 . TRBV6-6 CASSYSPGTGANVLTF TGTGCCAGCAGTTACTCCCCAGGGACTGGGGCCAACGTCCTGACTTTC
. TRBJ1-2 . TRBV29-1 CSVAGNYYGYTF TGCAGCGTCGCCGGAAATTACTATGGCTACACCTTC
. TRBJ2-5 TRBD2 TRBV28 CASGTSGGAEETQYF TGTGCCAGCGGGACTAGCGGGGGTGCAGAAGAGACCCAGTACTTC
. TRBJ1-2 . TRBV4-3 CASSQEDGRYYGYTF TGCGCCAGCAGCCAAGAGGATGGACGGTACTATGGCTACACCTTC
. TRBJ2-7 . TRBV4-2 CASSQGGQVYEQYF TGTGCCAGCAGCCAAGGCGGACAAGTCTACGAGCAGTACTTC
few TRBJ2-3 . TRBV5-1 CASKGPSTDTQYF TGCGCCAGCAAGGGACCGAGCACAGATACGCAGTATTTT
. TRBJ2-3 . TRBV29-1 CSVQEPRDTQYF TGCAGCGTTCAAGAACCCCGAGATACGCAGTATTTT
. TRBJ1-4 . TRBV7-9 CASSFFREKLFF TGTGCCAGCAGCTTTTTCAGAGAAAAACTGTTTTTT
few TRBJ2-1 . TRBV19 CATAAAKEQFF TGTGCCACCGCGGCAGCGAAGGAGCAGTTCTTC